These 24 T cell receptor beta chains came from one sample sequenced in a study of cytomegalovirus exposure and HLA in healthy donors. In the PCR, 60 Vbeta and 13 Jbeta primers were used. Assay used: immunoSEQ multiplex PCR; TCRdb lists only in-frame clones, some missing. The sample consists of around 140,000 clones, approximately 80% of them appearing once. The material sequenced was PBMCs. The receptors derive from a female donor in good health and CMV-seronegative.

The chain is built from TRBV4-2 and TRBJ1-6; D might be TRBD1 (6 bases). The CDR3 spans 15 residues. Germline lookup yields CDR1 LGHNA and CDR2 YNFKEQ. V lost 7 bases, J lost 7 bases, and 17 bases lay in between. The CDR3 reads CASTQGRGSNSPLHF. The CDR3 region has the DNA TGTGCCAGCACCCAGGGGAGGGGGTCGAATTCACCCCTCCACTTT.

The chain recombines TRBV27 with TRBJ2-1; D is possibly TRBD1 (5 bases). The V end was cut by 7 bases, the J end by 1 base, with 17 bases between. The CDR3 sequence is 16 residues long. CDR1 and CDR2 (germline): MNHEY, SMNVEV (reference sequence). The CDR3 DNA sequence: TGTGCCAGCACCCCGGGTTTAGGGGCATCCTACAATGAGCAGTTCTTC. This encodes CASTPGLGASYNEQFF.

This clone has a single count. The V gene is TRBV27, the J gene TRBJ2-1, with TRBD2 matching over 8 bases. The CDR3 is made up of 15 amino acids. J was trimmed by 8 bases and V by 7 bases; bases with no gene match: 13. Germline assignment: CDR1 MNHEY and CDR2 SMNVEV (reference sequence). In DNA, the CDR3 is TGTGCCAGCATGATTGACGGGAGGGCCAAACATGAGCAGTTCTTC. It yields the protein CASMIDGRAKHEQFF.

This rearrangement joins TRBV5-1 to TRBJ2-5, with 9 bases identical to TRBD2. V lost 4 bases and J lost 7; bases outside the gene matches: 14. CDR1 and CDR2 (germline): SGHRS, YFSETQ. This CDR3 is built from 16 residues. Here the CDR3 reads CASSPRLADTKVTQYF. CDR3 nucleotide sequence: TGCGCCAGCAGCCCAAGACTAGCGGACACTAAGGTGACCCAGTACTTC.

CDR3 sequence (DNA): TGTGCCAGCAGCTTACCCATTCTAGCGGGGGGCCAGTCTGGGTATGAGCAGTTCTTC. Its protein product is CASSLPILAGGQSGYEQFF. This sequence joins TRBV7-2 and TRBJ2-1, with 11 bases identical to TRBD2. Germline V gene lookup returns CDR1 SGHTA and CDR2 FQGNSA. J was trimmed by 8 bases and V by 2 bases; bases with no gene match: 17. CDR3 length: 19 residues.

This chain links TRBV5-6 with TRBJ2-7; 9 nucleotides align to TRBD1. Germline values: CDR1 SGHDT, CDR2 YYEEEE. V lost 3 bases, J lost 4 bases, and 20 bases stayed unmatched. The CDR3 is made up of 19 amino acids. The DNA of the CDR3 is TGTGCCAGCAGCTCCCTCTCCCGTAGTCCGGGACAGGGTACGTACGAGCAGTACTTC. Translation: CASSSLSRSPGQGTYEQYF.

The chain joins TRBV5-1 to TRBJ1-5; unclear D gene. CDR1 is SGHRS, CDR2 YFSETQ, per germline. CDR3 length equals 13 residues. V lost 5 bases, J lost 1 base, and 7 bases lay in between. CDR3 amino acids: CASSKESNQPQHF. The CDR3 DNA reads as TGCGCCAGCAGTAAGGAGAGCAATCAGCCCCAGCATTTT.

This clone has just a few counts. The chain recombines TRBV7-9 with TRBJ2-7; weak D call: TRBD1 (6 bases). Trimming removed 1 base at V and 6 bases at J, with 16 bases between. Germline CDR1 is SEHNR and CDR2 is FQNEAQ (reference sequence). CDR3 length: 15 residues. The CDR3 spells CASSLGAGADSEQYF. CDR3 nucleotide sequence: TGTGCCAGCAGCTTAGGGGCAGGGGCGGACAGCGAGCAGTACTTC.

This chain uses TRBV28 with TRBJ1-2; D gene unclear. The CDR3 contains 12 residues. Trimming left V 5 bases short and J 7 bases short, with 11 bases between. Germline CDR1 reads MDHEN; CDR2 reads SYDVKM. CDR3 nucleotides: TGTGCCAGCAGTATAATTTTATCTGGCTACACCTTC. It codes for CASSIILSGYTF.

A note on this clone: Other DNA sequences of this sample code for an identical CDR3. The chain joins TRBV7-9 to TRBJ1-1; D remains unclear. V lost 1 base to trimming and J lost 0 bases, with 6 bases between them. From germline, CDR1 is SEHNR and CDR2 FQNEAQ (reference sequence). The CDR3 has 14 amino acids. The CDR3 DNA reads TGTGCCAGCAGCTTAGGAGGAATGAACACTGAAGCTTTCTTT. Its translation: CASSLGGMNTEAFF.

The V gene is TRBV30, the J gene TRBJ2-7; 7 bases are a match to TRBD1. This CDR3 contains 14 residues. Unmatched junction bases numbered 5, after V lost 3 bases and J lost 0 bases. Germline V gives CDR1 GTSNPN, CDR2 SVGIG (reference sequence). CDR3 protein: CAWRRGLDSYEQYF. CDR3 in DNA: TGTGCCTGGAGAAGGGGGCTAGACTCCTACGAGCAGTACTTC. Full variable domain (outside the CDR3, taken from reference TRBV30 and TRBJ2-7): SQTIHQWPATLVQPVGSPLSLECTVEGTSNPNLYWYRQAAGRGLQLLFYSVGIGQISSEVPQNLSASRPQDRQFILSSKKLLLSDSGFYLCAWRRGLDSYEQYFGPGTRLTVT.

V and J are TRBV29-1 and TRBJ2-7, with 11 positions matching TRBD2. Trimming at V came to 7 bases and at J to 0 bases, leaving 5 bases not matched to a gene. Germline V gene lookup returns CDR1 SQVTM and CDR2 ANQGSEA. The CDR3 spans 14 residues. The CDR3 sequence: CSATSGGSSYEQYF. The CDR3 DNA sequence: TGCAGCGCCACTAGCGGGGGAAGCTCCTACGAGCAGTACTTC.

This clone was detected once. This chain links TRBV27 with TRBJ2-1, with TRBD1 matching over 8 bases. Trimming cost V 5 bases and J 4 bases; bases outside gene matches: 7. The germline CDR1 and CDR2 sequences are MNHEY and SMNVEV (reference sequence). The CDR3 is made up of 15 amino acids. For the CDR3, the DNA is TGTGCCAGCAGTAGACAGGGGTCGGGGTACAATGAGCAGTTCTTC. Encoded protein: CASSRQGSGYNEQFF.

This chain uses TRBV19 with TRBJ2-3; 8 bases line up with TRBD1. The CDR3 totals 16 residues. Germline V lookup: CDR1 LNHDA, CDR2 SQIVND (reference sequence). V was pared by 3 bases and J by 4 bases, with 9 bases of the junction left unmatched. The CDR3 reads CASSIRQGRSADTQYF. In DNA form, the CDR3 reads TGTGCCAGTAGTATTAGACAGGGGAGATCTGCAGATACGCAGTATTTT.

This clone was counted a few times. As DNA, the CDR3 is TGTGCCAGTAGTAAAGGACAGGGGGCGAGTCAGCCCCAGCATTTT. Protein product: CASSKGQGASQPQHF. The chain uses TRBV19 and TRBJ1-5; TRBD1 matches 11 bases. This CDR3 region has 15 residues. J lost 6 bases, V lost 4 bases, and 5 bases had no gene match. Per germline, CDR1 LNHDA and CDR2 SQIVND (reference sequence).

This clone was seen only once. The V and J genes are TRBV5-4 and TRBJ2-3; 9 positions match TRBD1. Looked up from germline, CDR1 is SGHNT and CDR2 is YYREEE (reference sequence). The J segment lost 4 bases and the V segment lost 2 bases, leaving 5 bases of the junction unmatched. This CDR3 spans 15 amino acids. The CDR3 bases are TGTGCCAGCAGCTTAGTGGACAGGGGATCAGATACGCAGTATTTT. Translation: CASSLVDRGSDTQYF.

This clone was seen more than once but under ten times. V gene TRBV10-3 combines with J gene TRBJ2-3, with TRBD2 matching over 13 bases. V lost 2 bases and J lost 3; bases outside the gene matches: 8. This CDR3 has 18 amino acids. The V gene's germline CDR1 is ENHRY and CDR2 SYGVKD. CDR3 sequence (DNA): TGTGCCATCAGTGAGGGGACTAGCGGGGATTGGGGGACAGATACGCAGTATTTT. This translates into CAISEGTSGDWGTDTQYF.

CDR3 coding DNA: TGTGCCAGCAGTCCCGCGGGGCCCGCCTACGAGCAGTACTTC. As protein: CASSPAGPAYEQYF. This chain connects TRBV27 to TRBJ2-7, with D possibly TRBD2 on 6 matching bases. Germline CDR1 reads MNHEY; CDR2 reads SMNVEV (reference sequence). V was shortened by 5 bases and J by 2 bases, with 13 bases between the two germline ends. The CDR3 is made up of 14 amino acids.

This chain links TRBV5-8 with TRBJ1-1, with D hard to call. CDR1 and CDR2 from the germline V gene are SGHTS and YDEGEE. Deletions cut 0 bases from V and 3 bases from J, with 9 bases between. The CDR3 is 14 residues long. The CDR3 sequence: CASSLGTGYTEAFF. DNA for the CDR3: TGTGCCAGCAGCTTGGGAACGGGGTACACTGAAGCTTTCTTT.

The rearrangement uses TRBV4-1 and TRBJ2-2; 7 bases map to TRBD2. Germline V gene lookup returns CDR1 MGHRA and CDR2 YSYEKL. This CDR3 is built from 17 residues. V shed 0 bases and J 5 bases; nucleotides not matched to a gene: 9. For the CDR3, the DNA is TGCGCCAGCAGCCAAGATCGGTGGGGGGGTGGGACCGGGGAGCTGTTTTTT. Amino acid sequence: CASSQDRWGGGTGELFF.

The chain joins TRBV4-3 to TRBJ1-4, with D unresolved. The CDR3 is 20 residues long. The germline CDR1 and CDR2 sequences are LGHNA and YSLEER. Trimming took 0 bases from V and 4 from J, leaving 24 bases between them. As DNA, the CDR3 is TGCGCCAGCAGCCAAGAGAGGGTAGGCTCCGGCGTTCTCCTTAATGAAAAACTGTTTTTT. Translation gives CASSQERVGSGVLLNEKLFF.

The chain recombines TRBV19 with TRBJ1-5; the match to TRBD1 covers 7 bases. V lost 6 bases to trimming and J lost 2 bases; unmatched junction nucleotides: 7. Germline values: CDR1 LNHDA, CDR2 SQIVND (reference sequence). This CDR3 has 15 residues. DNA for the CDR3: TGTGCCAGTAGCCAGGACAGGCGCGGCAATCAGCCCCAGCATTTT. It codes for CASSQDRRGNQPQHF.

The chain recombines TRBV30 with TRBJ1-6, with TRBD1 as a possible D gene (5 bases). The CDR3 loop spans 15 amino acids. In germline, CDR1 is GTSNPN, CDR2 SVGIG (reference sequence). Trimming removed 0 bases at V and 3 bases at J, with 9 bases between. CDR3 nucleotide sequence: TGTGCCTGGAGTGTCTCGACAGTCTATAATTCACCCCTCCACTTT. This codes for CAWSVSTVYNSPLHF.

V is TRBV30 and J is TRBJ2-5; D is perhaps TRBD1 (5 bases). The CDR3 totals 13 residues. Trimming shortened V by 4 bases and J by 5 bases, and 14 bases separated the two germline ends. CDR1 GTSNPN and CDR2 SVGIG come from the germline V gene (reference sequence). The CDR3 sequence is CAWTADNRETQYF. CDR3 DNA sequence: TGTGCCTGGACGGCTGACAACAGGGAGACCCAGTACTTC.